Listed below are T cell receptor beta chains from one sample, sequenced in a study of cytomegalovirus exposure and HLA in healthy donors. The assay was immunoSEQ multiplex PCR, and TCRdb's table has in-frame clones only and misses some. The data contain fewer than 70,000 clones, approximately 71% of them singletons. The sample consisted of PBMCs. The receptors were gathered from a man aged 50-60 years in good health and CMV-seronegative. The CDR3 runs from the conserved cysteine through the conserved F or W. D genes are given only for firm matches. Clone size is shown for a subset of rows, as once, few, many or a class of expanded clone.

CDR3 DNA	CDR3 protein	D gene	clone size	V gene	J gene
TGTGCCAGCAGCAACCAGCGGGGGGGCCGGTTCGGGGAGCTGTTTTTT	CASSNQRGGRFGELFF	TRBD2	-	TRBV5-6	TRBJ2-2
TGTGCCAGCAGTGATCGAGGGATCTCCTACGAGCAGTACTTC	CASSDRGISYEQYF	-	once	TRBV6-6	TRBJ2-7
TGTGCCAGTCAAAAATCAGGCGGGGTGTGGGGCTACACCTTC	CASQKSGGVWGYTF	-	-	TRBV19	TRBJ1-2
TGCGCCAGCAGCCAGGGACAGGGGGAGCTCGTGAATGAAAAACTGTTTTTT	CASSQGQGELVNEKLFF	TRBD1	-	TRBV4-1	TRBJ1-4
TGCGCCAGCAGCTTGTTGGCGGGGGGGGGTCCCTATACGCAGTATTTT	CASSLLAGGGPYTQYF	TRBD2	-	TRBV5-1	TRBJ2-3
TGTGCCAGCAGTCCCCCTGGACAGGGGAATCAGCCCCAGCATTTT	CASSPPGQGNQPQHF	TRBD1	once	TRBV27	TRBJ1-5
TGCAGCGTTGGGGGGGACTACTATGGCTACACCTTC	CSVGGDYYGYTF	-	-	TRBV29-1	TRBJ1-2
TGTGCCAGCAGTTTAGACAGGACCTTCACAGATACGCAGTATTTT	CASSLDRTFTDTQYF	-	medium-sized	TRBV28	TRBJ2-3
TGCGCCAGCAGCTTCGATAGGGGACACATCTACGAGCAGTACTTC	CASSFDRGHIYEQYF	-	few	TRBV5-1	TRBJ2-7
TGTGCCAGCAGTGACAGGGGCCAAGGGCCCCAGCATTTT	CASSDRGQGPQHF	-	-	TRBV6-1	TRBJ1-5
TGTGCCAGCAGCGTAGCTAGCAGGCGATACGAGCAGTACTTC	CASSVASRRYEQYF	-	-	TRBV9	TRBJ2-7
TGCAGCGTTGAAAACAGGGGCCTCACAGATACGCAGTATTTT	CSVENRGLTDTQYF	TRBD1	few	TRBV29-1	TRBJ2-3
TGTGCCAGCAGCCCATCACAGGGATCCTTCGGCACTGAAGCTTTCTTT	CASSPSQGSFGTEAFF	-	few	TRBV5-4	TRBJ1-1
TGTGCCAGCAGTGTCTCATCGGGGGGCTTCACAGATACGCAGTATTTT	CASSVSSGGFTDTQYF	-	-	TRBV6-4	TRBJ2-3
TGTGCCAGCAGCCGGGGAGAGGGGAGGGAGCAGTACTTC	CASSRGEGREQYF	-	few	TRBV7-9	TRBJ2-7
TGTGCCAGCAACAGGGGGAGCTCCTATAATTCACCCCTCCACTTT	CASNRGSSYNSPLHF	TRBD1	few	TRBV7-8	TRBJ1-6
TGTGCCAGCAGCTTACGACAGGGGACCTATGGCTACACCTTC	CASSLRQGTYGYTF	TRBD1	-	TRBV7-8	TRBJ1-2